The source of this TCR beta chain is a study of shared clonotypes between healthy human individuals. Repertoires were generated with immunoSEQ multiplex PCR, while TCRdb's copy carries only in-frame clones and drops some. This sample has approximately 2,000,000 clones, with roughly 90% found just once. CDR3 length equals 15 residues. Germline V gives CDR1 SGDLS, CDR2 YYNGEE. Losses at the gene ends were 1 base for V and 1 base for J; bases not matched to a gene: 1. The sample holds one count of this clone. The receptor's source is a man aged 18 to 30 in good health. Some clones in this sample may be carry-over from other donors' samples. Material: naive CD4+ T cells from PBMCs. Subset given: CD45RA+ positively selected. The chain uses TRBV9 and TRBJ1-1; 10 nucleotides match TRBD1. The CDR3 spells CASSVRDRGNTEAFF. The DNA of the CDR3 is TGTGCCAGCAGCGTACGGGACAGGGGGAACACTGAAGCTTTCTTT.